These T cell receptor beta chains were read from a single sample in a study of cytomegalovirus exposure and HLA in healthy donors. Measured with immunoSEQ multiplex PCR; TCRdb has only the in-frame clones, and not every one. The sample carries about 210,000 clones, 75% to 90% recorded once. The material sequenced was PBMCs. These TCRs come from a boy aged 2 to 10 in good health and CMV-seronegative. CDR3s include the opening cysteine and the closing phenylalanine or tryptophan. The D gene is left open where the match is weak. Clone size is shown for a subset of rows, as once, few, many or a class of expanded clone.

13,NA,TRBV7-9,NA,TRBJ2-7,CAIRGKDSYEQYF,TGTGCCATCCGGGGTAAGGACTCCTACGAGCAGTACTTC
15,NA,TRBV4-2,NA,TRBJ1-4,CASSQEGLQAEKLFF,TGTGCCAGCAGCCAAGAGGGCCTGCAGGCCGAAAAACTGTTTTTT
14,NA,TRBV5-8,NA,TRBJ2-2,CASSFDRYTGEPFF,TGTGCCAGCAGCTTTGACAGGTACACCGGGGAGCCGTTTTTT
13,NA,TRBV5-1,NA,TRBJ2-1,CASSLDGVGEQFF,TGCGCCAGCAGCTTGGACGGGGTCGGTGAGCAGTTCTTC
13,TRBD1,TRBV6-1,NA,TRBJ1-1,CASSERTGEEAFF,TGTGCCAGCAGTGAGCGGACAGGGGAAGAAGCTTTCTTT
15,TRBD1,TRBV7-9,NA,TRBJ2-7,CASSPRQGLSYEQYF,TGTGCCAGCAGCCCCCGACAGGGGCTGTCGTACGAGCAGTACTTC
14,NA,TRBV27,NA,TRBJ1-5,CAILGGRDNQPQHF,TGTGCCATCCTCGGGGGGCGCGATAATCAGCCCCAGCATTTT
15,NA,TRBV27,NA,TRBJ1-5,CASSFMAPAGQPQHF,TGTGCCAGCAGTTTCATGGCACCCGCGGGTCAGCCCCAGCATTTT
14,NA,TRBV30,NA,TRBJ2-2,CAWDRNANTGELFF,TGTGCCTGGGACAGGAACGCGAACACCGGGGAGCTGTTTTTT
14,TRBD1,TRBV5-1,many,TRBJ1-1,CASSSAGGYTEAFF,TGCGCCAGCAGCTCGGCAGGGGGTTACACTGAAGCTTTCTTT
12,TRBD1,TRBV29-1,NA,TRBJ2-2,CSGGQAVGELFF,TGCAGCGGGGGACAGGCCGTAGGGGAGCTGTTTTTT
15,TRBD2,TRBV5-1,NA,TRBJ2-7,CASSPPGGMSYEQYF,TGCGCCAGCAGCCCCCCGGGAGGCATGTCCTACGAGCAGTACTTC
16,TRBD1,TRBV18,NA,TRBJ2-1,CASSRSGQGIYNEQFF,TGTGCCAGCTCACGATCGGGACAGGGAATTTACAATGAGCAGTTCTTC
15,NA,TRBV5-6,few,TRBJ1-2,CASSLVEGVRGDYTF,TGTGCCAGCAGCTTGGTTGAGGGGGTCAGAGGGGACTACACCTTC
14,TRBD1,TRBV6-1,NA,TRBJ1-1,CASARTGTNTEAFF,TGTGCCAGCGCCCGGACAGGGACGAACACTGAAGCTTTCTTT
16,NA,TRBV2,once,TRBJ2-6,CASSGDGGSGANVLTF,TGTGCCAGCAGCGGGGACGGGGGATCTGGGGCCAACGTCCTGACTTTC